These T cell receptor beta chains were read from a single sample in a study of T-cell memory formation after mild COVID-19. Via MiXCR, TCRdb re-called the 5' RACE reads, giving one row per CDR3 protein. The table has about 210,000 distinct CDR3 sequences, 10% seen once. Sequencing used PBMCs or a T cell subset sorted from them (not recorded which). The receptors were gathered from a man aged 18 to 29 who had mild COVID-19 (a few samples of this study predate the infection). Cell type and time point are not known. Each CDR3 is given with its conserved first and last residue. The order of the fields is V gene, J gene, clone size, D gene, CDR3 DNA, CDR3 protein. The D gene is left open where the match is weak. Size is stated for part of the rows, as once, few or many counts, or as a class when the clone is expanded.

v_call: TRBV5-1; j_call: TRBJ2-5; clone_size: -; d_call: -; cdr3_nt: TGCGCCAGCAGCTTGACCGGTCCGACCCAGTACTTC; cdr3_aa: CASSLTGPTQYF
v_call: TRBV5-1; j_call: TRBJ1-1; clone_size: few; d_call: -; cdr3_nt: TGCGCCAGCAGTTGGGACGGGGACCCAAGGGGCACTGAAGCTTTCTTT; cdr3_aa: CASSWDGDPRGTEAFF
v_call: TRBV9; j_call: TRBJ2-2; clone_size: -; d_call: TRBD2; cdr3_nt: TGTGCCAGCAGCCCCCGGACTAGCGGGGAGCCGGGTGGCACCGGGGAGCTGTTTTTT; cdr3_aa: CASSPRTSGEPGGTGELFF
v_call: TRBV27; j_call: TRBJ1-5; clone_size: -; d_call: -; cdr3_nt: TGTGCCAGCAAATTAAGGGAAGGTGTTAGCAATCAGCCCCAGCATTTT; cdr3_aa: CASKLREGVSNQPQHF
v_call: TRBV28; j_call: TRBJ1-5; clone_size: -; d_call: -; cdr3_nt: TGTGCCAGCAGTCGGTGGACAAATCAGCCCCAGCATTTT; cdr3_aa: CASSRWTNQPQHF
v_call: TRBV12-3/TRBV12-4; j_call: TRBJ2-3; clone_size: many; d_call: -; cdr3_nt: TGTGCCAGCAAACAGGACCAGGCAGATACGCAGTATTTT; cdr3_aa: CASKQDQADTQYF
v_call: TRBV7-9; j_call: TRBJ2-1; clone_size: few; d_call: TRBD2; cdr3_nt: TGTGCCAGCAGCCCCCGTGGGGGGGTCTCCTACAATGAGCAGTTCTTC; cdr3_aa: CASSPRGGVSYNEQFF
v_call: TRBV20-1; j_call: TRBJ2-7; clone_size: few; d_call: TRBD2; cdr3_nt: TGCAGTGCTAGTCGACTAGCGGGGCACTACGAGCAGTACTTC; cdr3_aa: CSASRLAGHYEQYF
v_call: TRBV3-1; j_call: TRBJ1-2; clone_size: few; d_call: TRBD1; cdr3_nt: TGTGCCAGCAGAGACAGGGGGCGGTCTACATCGCGAGGCTACACCTTC; cdr3_aa: CASRDRGRSTSRGYTF
v_call: TRBV7-9; j_call: TRBJ1-2; clone_size: -; d_call: -; cdr3_nt: TGTGCCAGCACGGCCGGGACGGGCTATGGCTACACCTTC; cdr3_aa: CASTAGTGYGYTF
v_call: TRBV11-3; j_call: TRBJ2-1; clone_size: -; d_call: TRBD2; cdr3_nt: TGTGCCAGCAGCGAGACTAGCGGGGGCAACAATGAGCAGTTCTTC; cdr3_aa: CASSETSGGNNEQFF
v_call: TRBV7-2; j_call: TRBJ2-5; clone_size: few; d_call: TRBD1; cdr3_nt: TGTGCCAGCAGCCGCGGACAGGTTGGAGAGACCCAGTACTTC; cdr3_aa: CASSRGQVGETQYF
v_call: TRBV5-1; j_call: TRBJ2-2; clone_size: -; d_call: TRBD2; cdr3_nt: TGCGCCAGCAGCATGTCTAGCGGGGCGATAAACACCGGGGAGCTGTTTTTT; cdr3_aa: CASSMSSGAINTGELFF
v_call: TRBV7-3; j_call: TRBJ2-1; clone_size: many; d_call: -; cdr3_nt: TGTGCCAGCAGCTTAGGATACAATGAGCAGTTCTTC; cdr3_aa: CASSLGYNEQFF
v_call: TRBV6-5; j_call: TRBJ1-6; clone_size: many; d_call: TRBD1; cdr3_nt: TGTGCCAGCAGTTATGGTGGGACAGGGGACAGCTCCTATAATTCACCCCTCCACTTT; cdr3_aa: CASSYGGTGDSSYNSPLHF
v_call: TRBV29-1; j_call: TRBJ1-5; clone_size: -; d_call: TRBD1; cdr3_nt: TGCAGCGTTGTTGCAGGGGGCAGCCAGCCCCAGCATTTT; cdr3_aa: CSVVAGGSQPQHF
v_call: TRBV20-1; j_call: TRBJ2-5; clone_size: -; d_call: -; cdr3_nt: TGCAGTGCTCACGAGAAAGAGACCCAGTACTTC; cdr3_aa: CSAHEKETQYF
v_call: TRBV6-1; j_call: TRBJ1-2; clone_size: -; d_call: TRBD1; cdr3_nt: TGTGCCAGCAGTTACAGGGGTCGGGGCTACACCTTC; cdr3_aa: CASSYRGRGYTF
v_call: TRBV15; j_call: TRBJ1-5; clone_size: -; d_call: -; cdr3_nt: TGTGCCACCAGCAGAGATCTAGACCAGCCCCAGCATTTT; cdr3_aa: CATSRDLDQPQHF
v_call: TRBV20-1; j_call: TRBJ2-4; clone_size: -; d_call: -; cdr3_nt: TGCAGTGCTAGAGATACAAGGGCCCCAAACATTCAGTACTTC; cdr3_aa: CSARDTRAPNIQYF
v_call: TRBV11-2; j_call: TRBJ2-7; clone_size: few; d_call: TRBD1; cdr3_nt: TGTGCCAGCAGCTTAAAGGGACAGGGGGCTAGGTCAGTTGGGCAGTACTTC; cdr3_aa: CASSLKGQGARSVGQYF
v_call: TRBV29-1; j_call: TRBJ2-5; clone_size: few; d_call: -; cdr3_nt: TGCAGCGTTAGAAGGGCGCAAGAGACCCAGTACTTC; cdr3_aa: CSVRRAQETQYF
v_call: TRBV12-3/TRBV12-4; j_call: TRBJ1-5; clone_size: few; d_call: -; cdr3_nt: TGTGCCAGCAGCCAGGGTTCGCATCAGCCCCAGCATTTT; cdr3_aa: CASSQGSHQPQHF
v_call: TRBV21-1; j_call: TRBJ2-7; clone_size: -; d_call: -; cdr3_nt: TGTGCCAGCAGCACCGGGGACGAGCAGTACTTC; cdr3_aa: CASSTGDEQYF
v_call: TRBV4-2; j_call: TRBJ2-4; clone_size: few; d_call: -; cdr3_nt: TGTGCCAGCAGCCAAGATTACAGGGCCAAAAACATTCAGTACTTC; cdr3_aa: CASSQDYRAKNIQYF
v_call: TRBV10-3; j_call: TRBJ2-3; clone_size: few; d_call: TRBD1; cdr3_nt: TGTGCCATCAGTGAATCAGGACAGGGCCTGGATACGCAGTATTTT; cdr3_aa: CAISESGQGLDTQYF
v_call: TRBV4-2; j_call: TRBJ1-5; clone_size: -; d_call: -; cdr3_nt: TGTGCCAGCAGCCAGCGGGCAGGGGACGGGCAGCCCCAGCATTTT; cdr3_aa: CASSQRAGDGQPQHF
v_call: TRBV29-1; j_call: TRBJ2-6; clone_size: -; d_call: TRBD1; cdr3_nt: TGCAGCGTTTCACAGGGGAGCTCTGGGGCCAACGTCCTGACTTTC; cdr3_aa: CSVSQGSSGANVLTF
v_call: TRBV6-5; j_call: TRBJ2-7; clone_size: -; d_call: -; cdr3_nt: TGTGCCAGCAGTTACGGGCAGTACGGGGGCAAGCAGTACTTC; cdr3_aa: CASSYGQYGGKQYF
v_call: TRBV5-1; j_call: TRBJ2-5; clone_size: many; d_call: -; cdr3_nt: TGCGCCAGCAGCTTTGGGGAACGCCAAGAGACCCAGTACTTC; cdr3_aa: CASSFGERQETQYF
v_call: TRBV27; j_call: TRBJ2-2; clone_size: -; d_call: -; cdr3_nt: TGTGCCAGCACTTTCGGGGTCACCGGGGAGCTGTTTTTT; cdr3_aa: CASTFGVTGELFF
v_call: TRBV7-2; j_call: TRBJ2-1; clone_size: few; d_call: TRBD2; cdr3_nt: TGTGCCAGCAGCTTACTAGCGGGCTACAATGAGCAGTTCTTC; cdr3_aa: CASSLLAGYNEQFF
v_call: TRBV7-2; j_call: TRBJ2-5; clone_size: -; d_call: -; cdr3_nt: TGTGCCAGCAGCTCCTCCTCTAGCAGGGGGGCCCAGTACTTC; cdr3_aa: CASSSSSSRGAQYF
v_call: TRBV5-1; j_call: TRBJ2-5; clone_size: few; d_call: -; cdr3_nt: TGCGCCAGCAGCCGGACGGCCACGAAAGAGACCCAGTACTTC; cdr3_aa: CASSRTATKETQYF
v_call: TRBV5-1; j_call: TRBJ2-3; clone_size: few; d_call: TRBD2; cdr3_nt: TGCGCCAGCAGCTTACGGGGGGTAGATGGAGATACGCAGTATTTT; cdr3_aa: CASSLRGVDGDTQYF
v_call: TRBV4-1; j_call: TRBJ2-1; clone_size: -; d_call: TRBD2; cdr3_nt: TGCGCCAGCAGCCAAGTGGGACTAGCGGGGATCAATGAGCAGTTCTTC; cdr3_aa: CASSQVGLAGINEQFF
v_call: TRBV20-1; j_call: TRBJ2-3; clone_size: -; d_call: TRBD2; cdr3_nt: TGCAGTGCTAGGAGACTAGCGGGGGGGAATACGCAGTATTTT; cdr3_aa: CSARRLAGGNTQYF
v_call: TRBV5-5; j_call: TRBJ1-4; clone_size: -; d_call: TRBD1; cdr3_nt: TGTGCCAGCAGTAACAGGGGAAACGCCAAGAATGAAAAACTGTTTTTT; cdr3_aa: CASSNRGNAKNEKLFF
v_call: TRBV5-4; j_call: TRBJ2-1; clone_size: few; d_call: TRBD2; cdr3_nt: TGTGCCAGCAGCCTCTTTAGCGGGGGGTATGAGCAGTTCTTC; cdr3_aa: CASSLFSGGYEQFF
v_call: TRBV7-2; j_call: TRBJ2-6; clone_size: -; d_call: -; cdr3_nt: TGTGCCAGCAGCTTATTGGGGGTTGGGGCCAACGTCCTGACTTTC; cdr3_aa: CASSLLGVGANVLTF
v_call: TRBV7-9; j_call: TRBJ1-1; clone_size: few; d_call: TRBD1; cdr3_nt: TGTGCCAGCAGCTACCTCGGACAGGGTTTTGCTTTCTTT; cdr3_aa: CASSYLGQGFAFF
v_call: TRBV5-5; j_call: TRBJ2-2; clone_size: -; d_call: -; cdr3_nt: TGTGCCAGCGTACGGGGACTGGGGACCGGGGAGCTGTTTTTT; cdr3_aa: CASVRGLGTGELFF
v_call: TRBV9; j_call: TRBJ2-3; clone_size: few; d_call: -; cdr3_nt: TGTGCCAGCAGCGAAGGGGCGGGGGCCCCAGATACGCAGTATTTT; cdr3_aa: CASSEGAGAPDTQYF
v_call: TRBV7-2; j_call: TRBJ2-5; clone_size: few; d_call: -; cdr3_nt: TGTGCCAGCCGGGACCTCAGGGAGACCCAGTACTTC; cdr3_aa: CASRDLRETQYF
v_call: TRBV20-1; j_call: TRBJ2-2; clone_size: many; d_call: -; cdr3_nt: TGCAGTGCCTCTAACCCCACCGGGGAGCTGTTTTTT; cdr3_aa: CSASNPTGELFF
v_call: TRBV5-4; j_call: TRBJ2-5; clone_size: -; d_call: TRBD1; cdr3_nt: TGTGCCAGCAGCTTGGAGGGGGCCAAGACCCAGTACTTC; cdr3_aa: CASSLEGAKTQYF
v_call: TRBV6-5; j_call: TRBJ2-1; clone_size: few; d_call: -; cdr3_nt: TGTGCCAGCAGCCACCTCCGGGCGGGGGCCAGGAATGAGCAGTTCTTC; cdr3_aa: CASSHLRAGARNEQFF
v_call: TRBV20-1; j_call: TRBJ2-3; clone_size: few; d_call: TRBD2; cdr3_nt: TGCAGTGCTAGCGGGGGGACCACAGATACGCAGTATTTT; cdr3_aa: CSASGGTTDTQYF